This paragraph covers one T cell receptor beta chain sequence. The source of the sample is a study of T cells in Graves' hyperthyroidism and ophthalmopathy. The length of the CDR3 is 15 residues. The V gene's germline CDR1 is SNHLY and CDR2 FYNNEI. Template material for amplifying TCR beta CDR3 regions consisted of RNA transcripts. Using the HTBI primer set, a first-round RT-PCR was run on the TCR CDR3. TCRdb itself ran the multiplex PCR reads through MiXCR, one entry per CDR3 protein. The sample carries around 540,000 distinct CDR3 sequences, about half recorded once. This chain connects TRBV2 to TRBJ2-5; the D gene is possibly TRBD2 (6 bases). The DNA end is more similar to TRBJ2-7, so the J call may be wrong. This TCR was recovered from a woman younger than 35 with Graves' hyperthyroidism. The specimen was peripheral blood or thyroid tissue (not recorded which). The CDR3 loop reads CASSEMVGGGDEQYF. For the CDR3, the DNA is TGTGCCAGCAGTGAAATGGTGGGTGGCGGGGACGAGCAGTACTTC.